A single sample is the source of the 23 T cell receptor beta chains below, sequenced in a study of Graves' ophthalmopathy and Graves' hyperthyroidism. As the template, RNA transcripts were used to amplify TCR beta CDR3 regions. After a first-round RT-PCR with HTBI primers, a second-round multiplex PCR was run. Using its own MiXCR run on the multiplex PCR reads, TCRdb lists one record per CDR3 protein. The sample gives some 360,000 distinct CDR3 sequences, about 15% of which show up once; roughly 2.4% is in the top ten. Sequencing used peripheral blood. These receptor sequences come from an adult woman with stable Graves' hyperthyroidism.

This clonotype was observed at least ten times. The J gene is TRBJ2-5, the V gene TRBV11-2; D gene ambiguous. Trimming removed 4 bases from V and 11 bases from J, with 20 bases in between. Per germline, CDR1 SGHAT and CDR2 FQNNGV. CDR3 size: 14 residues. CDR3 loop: CASSSQATPVGQYF. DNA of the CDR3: TGTGCCAGCAGCTCCCAGGCAACACCGGTGGGGCAGTACTTC.

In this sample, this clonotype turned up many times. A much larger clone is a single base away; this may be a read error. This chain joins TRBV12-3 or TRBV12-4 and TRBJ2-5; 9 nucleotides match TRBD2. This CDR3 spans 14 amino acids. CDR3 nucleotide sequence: TGTGCCAGCAGTCTAGCGGGGACTCAAGAGACCAAGTACTTC. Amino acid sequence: CASSLAGTQETKYF.

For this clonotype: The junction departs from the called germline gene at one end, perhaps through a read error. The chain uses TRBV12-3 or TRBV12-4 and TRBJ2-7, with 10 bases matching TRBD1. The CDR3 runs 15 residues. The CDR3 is CASSLDDRGPYEQYF. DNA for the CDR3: TGCGCCAGCAGCTTGGACGACAGGGGGCCCTACGAGCAGTACTTC.

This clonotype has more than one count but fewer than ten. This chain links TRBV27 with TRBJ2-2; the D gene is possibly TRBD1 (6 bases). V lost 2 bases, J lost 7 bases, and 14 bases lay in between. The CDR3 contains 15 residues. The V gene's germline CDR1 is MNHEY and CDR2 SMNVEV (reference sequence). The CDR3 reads CASSLVGGQVGELFF. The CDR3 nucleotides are TGTGCCAGCAGTTTAGTTGGGGGCCAGGTCGGGGAGCTGTTTTTT.

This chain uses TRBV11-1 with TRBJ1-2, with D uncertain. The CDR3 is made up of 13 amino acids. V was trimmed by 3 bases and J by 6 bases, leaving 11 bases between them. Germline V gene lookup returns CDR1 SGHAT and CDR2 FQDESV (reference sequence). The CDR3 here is CASSLRNWDGYTF. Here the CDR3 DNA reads TGTGCCAGCAGCTTGCGTAACTGGGATGGCTACACCTTC.

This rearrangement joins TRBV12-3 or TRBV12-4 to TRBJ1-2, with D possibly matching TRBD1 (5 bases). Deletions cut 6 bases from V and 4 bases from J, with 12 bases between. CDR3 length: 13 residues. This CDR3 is CASRGLGGYGYTF. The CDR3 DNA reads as TGTGCCAGCAGGGGACTGGGGGGCTATGGCTACACCTTC.

The CDR3 DNA is TGTGCCAGCAGGACAGCAACTAATGAAAAACTGTTTTTT. Protein: CASRTATNEKLFF. The chain is built from TRBV7-9 and TRBJ1-4; D perhaps matches TRBD1 (5 bases). Germline V gene lookup returns CDR1 SEHNR and CDR2 FQNEAQ (reference sequence). The CDR3 loop spans 13 amino acids. The V end was cut by 6 bases, the J end by 0 bases, with 5 bases between.

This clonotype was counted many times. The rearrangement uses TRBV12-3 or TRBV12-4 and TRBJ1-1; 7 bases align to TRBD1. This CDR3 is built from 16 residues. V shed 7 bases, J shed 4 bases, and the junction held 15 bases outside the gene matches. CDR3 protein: CASTPRGVNGFTEAFF. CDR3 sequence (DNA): TGTGCCAGCACTCCCAGGGGGGTGAATGGTTTCACTGAAGCTTTCTTT.

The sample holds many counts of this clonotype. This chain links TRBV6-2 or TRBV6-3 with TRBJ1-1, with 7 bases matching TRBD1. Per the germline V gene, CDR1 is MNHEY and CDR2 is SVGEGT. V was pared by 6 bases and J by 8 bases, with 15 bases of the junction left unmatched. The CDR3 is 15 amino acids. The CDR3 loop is CASRDTGAIFNEAFF. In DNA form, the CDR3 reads TGTGCCAGCAGGGATACAGGGGCCATCTTTAACGAAGCTTTCTTT.

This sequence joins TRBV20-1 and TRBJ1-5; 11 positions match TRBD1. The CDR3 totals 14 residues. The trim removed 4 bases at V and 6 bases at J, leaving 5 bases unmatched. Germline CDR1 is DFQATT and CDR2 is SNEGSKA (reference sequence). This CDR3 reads CSAIRTGGSQPQHF. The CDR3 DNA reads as TGCAGTGCTATAAGGACAGGGGGCAGTCAGCCCCAGCATTTT.

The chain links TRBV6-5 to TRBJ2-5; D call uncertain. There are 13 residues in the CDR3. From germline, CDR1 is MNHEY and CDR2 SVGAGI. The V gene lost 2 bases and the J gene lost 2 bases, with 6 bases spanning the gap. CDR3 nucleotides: TGTGCCAGCAGTTACAACAATCAAGAGACCCAGTACTTC. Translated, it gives CASSYNNQETQYF.

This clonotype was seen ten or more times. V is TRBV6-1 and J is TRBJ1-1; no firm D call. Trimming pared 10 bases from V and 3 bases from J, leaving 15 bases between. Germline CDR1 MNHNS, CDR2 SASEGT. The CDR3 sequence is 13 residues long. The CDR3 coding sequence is TGTGCCATATCCTGGGCGAAGTACACTGAAGCTTTCTTT. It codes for CAISWAKYTEAFF.

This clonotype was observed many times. The CDR3 nucleotides read TGTGCCAGCAGTTTACGACAGGGGCACGAGCAGTACTTC. Its translation is CASSLRQGHEQYF. The V and J genes are TRBV28 and TRBJ2-7, with 8 bases identical to TRBD1. After removal of 2 bases from V and 5 bases from J, the junction contained 2 bases not matched to a gene. The CDR3 is made up of 13 amino acids. Germline CDR1 MDHEN, CDR2 SYDVKM. The full variable domain, its missing parts supplied by reference TRBV28 and TRBJ2-7, is DVKVTQSSRYLVKRTGEKVFLECVQDMDHENMFWYRQDPGLGLRLIYFSYDVKMKEKGDIPEGYSVSREKKERFSLILESASTNQTSMYLCASSLRQGHEQYFGPGTRLTVT.

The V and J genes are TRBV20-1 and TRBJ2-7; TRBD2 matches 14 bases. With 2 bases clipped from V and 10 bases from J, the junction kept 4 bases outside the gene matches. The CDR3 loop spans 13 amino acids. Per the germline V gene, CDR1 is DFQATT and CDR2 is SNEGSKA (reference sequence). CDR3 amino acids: CSARPTSGGVQYF. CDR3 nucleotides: TGCAGTGCTAGACCGACTAGCGGGGGGGTTCAGTACTTC.

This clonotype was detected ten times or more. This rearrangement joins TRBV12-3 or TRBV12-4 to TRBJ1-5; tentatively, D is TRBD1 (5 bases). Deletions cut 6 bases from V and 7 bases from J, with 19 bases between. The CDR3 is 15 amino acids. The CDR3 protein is CASREGPERGQPQHF. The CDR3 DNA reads TGTGCCAGCAGGGAAGGCCCAGAACGGGGGCAGCCCCAGCATTTT.

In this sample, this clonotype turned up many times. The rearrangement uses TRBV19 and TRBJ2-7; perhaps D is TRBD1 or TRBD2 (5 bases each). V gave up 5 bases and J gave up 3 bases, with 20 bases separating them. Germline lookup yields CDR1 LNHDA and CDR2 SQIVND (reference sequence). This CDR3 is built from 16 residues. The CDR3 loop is CASSASLGEWDYEQYF. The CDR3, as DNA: TGTGCCAGTAGTGCCTCGTTGGGGGAGTGGGACTACGAGCAGTACTTC.

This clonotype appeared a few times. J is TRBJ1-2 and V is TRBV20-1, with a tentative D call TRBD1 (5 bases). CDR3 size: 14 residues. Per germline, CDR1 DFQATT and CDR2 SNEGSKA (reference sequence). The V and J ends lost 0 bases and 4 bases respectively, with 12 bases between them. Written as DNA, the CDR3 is TGCAGTGCTAGAGAGAGGATAGACAGCTATGGCTACACCTTC. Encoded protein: CSARERIDSYGYTF.

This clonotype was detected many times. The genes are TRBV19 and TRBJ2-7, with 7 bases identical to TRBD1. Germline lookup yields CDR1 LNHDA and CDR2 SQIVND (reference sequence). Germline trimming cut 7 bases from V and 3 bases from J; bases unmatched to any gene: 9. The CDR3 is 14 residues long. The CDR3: CASTPGTERYEQYF. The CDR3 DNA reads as TGTGCCAGTACCCCGGGGACAGAACGCTACGAGCAGTACTTC.

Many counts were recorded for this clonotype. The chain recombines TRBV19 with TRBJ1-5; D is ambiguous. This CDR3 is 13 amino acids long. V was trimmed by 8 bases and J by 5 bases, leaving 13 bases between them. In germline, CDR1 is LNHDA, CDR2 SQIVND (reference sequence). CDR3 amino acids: CASSAGIDQPQHF. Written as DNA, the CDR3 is TGTGCCAGTTCGGCGGGGATTGATCAGCCCCAGCATTTT.

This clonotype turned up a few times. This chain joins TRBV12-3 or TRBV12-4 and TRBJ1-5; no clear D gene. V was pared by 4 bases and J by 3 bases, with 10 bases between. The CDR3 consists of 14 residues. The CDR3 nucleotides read TGTGCCAGCAGTTCCGGACGGAACAATCAGCCCCAGCATTTT. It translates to CASSSGRNNQPQHF.

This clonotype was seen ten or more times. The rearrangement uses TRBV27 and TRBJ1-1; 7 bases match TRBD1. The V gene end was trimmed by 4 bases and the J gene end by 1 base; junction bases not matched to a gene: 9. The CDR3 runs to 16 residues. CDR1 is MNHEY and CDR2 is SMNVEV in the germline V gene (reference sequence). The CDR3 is CASSSFAQGTNTEAFF. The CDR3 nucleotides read TGTGCCAGCAGTTCTTTCGCACAGGGGACGAACACTGAAGCTTTCTTT.

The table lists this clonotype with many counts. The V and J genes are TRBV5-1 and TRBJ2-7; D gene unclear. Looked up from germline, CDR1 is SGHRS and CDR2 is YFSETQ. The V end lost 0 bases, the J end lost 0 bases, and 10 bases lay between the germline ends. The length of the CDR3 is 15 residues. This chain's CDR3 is CASSLERVGSYEQYF. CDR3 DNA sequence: TGCGCCAGCAGCTTGGAACGGGTGGGCTCCTACGAGCAGTACTTC.

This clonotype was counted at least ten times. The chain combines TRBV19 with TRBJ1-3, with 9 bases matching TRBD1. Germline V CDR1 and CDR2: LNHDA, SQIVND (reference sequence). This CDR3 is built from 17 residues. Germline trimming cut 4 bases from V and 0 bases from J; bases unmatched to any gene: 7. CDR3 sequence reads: CASSNDRGTFSGNTIYF. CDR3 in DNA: TGTGCCAGTAGTAACGACAGGGGGACCTTCTCTGGAAACACCATATATTTT.